The clone carrying this TCR beta chain was seen once. Clones were sequenced by immunoSEQ multiplex PCR, and TCRdb holds only the in-frame ones, with some missing. The data contain 150,000 or so clones, approximately 80% of them singletons. This specimen belongs to a study of blood T cell repertoires in COVID-19. Clinical histories supplied by participants themselves formed the basis of cohort assignment. The length of the CDR3 is 15 residues. V gave up 6 bases and J gave up 4 bases, with 18 bases separating them. CDR1 is MDHEN and CDR2 is SYDVKM in the germline V gene. The source of this sequence is a man aged 45 to 65 who had recovered from COVID-19. Sequenced material: PBMCs or T cells enriched from blood (not recorded which). This chain uses TRBV28 with TRBJ2-5; D remains unclear. This chain's CDR3 is CASRLSLRGRETQYF. The CDR3 nucleotides are TGTGCCAGCAGGCTGTCGTTGCGAGGCAGAGAGACCCAGTACTTC.